The 20 T cell receptor beta chains listed next were all sequenced from one sample in a study of shared clonotypes between healthy human individuals. Assay: immunoSEQ multiplex PCR; the TCRdb copy retains only in-frame clones and omits some. The sample shows under 2.5 million clones, roughly 92% of them seen only once. The sample taken for sequencing was naive CD4+ T cells from PBMCs. The sample's subset: CD45RA+ positively selected. These receptors all stem from a man younger than 30 in good health. Some clones in this sample may be carry-over from other donors' samples.

The chain carries TRBV6-6 and TRBJ2-7; 8 positions agree with TRBD2. The V gene end was trimmed by 7 bases and the J gene end by 2 bases; junction bases not matched to a gene: 7. The CDR3 is made up of 14 amino acids. Per the germline V gene, CDR1 is MNHNY and CDR2 is SVGAGI (reference sequence). CDR3 nucleotide sequence: TGTGCCAGCACCCGGGGAGCGGGGGCCTACGAGCAGTACTTC. As protein: CASTRGAGAYEQYF.

J is TRBJ2-7 and V is TRBV19; TRBD1 is a possible D gene (6 bases). The CDR3 spans 15 residues. V was clipped by 5 bases and J by 6 bases, with 20 bases between them. Looked up from germline, CDR1 is LNHDA and CDR2 is SQIVND (reference sequence). The CDR3 is CASSPRGYWSSEQYF. The DNA of the CDR3 is TGTGCCAGTAGTCCCAGGGGCTACTGGTCCAGCGAGCAGTACTTC.

V is TRBV6-1 and J is TRBJ2-2, with D maybe TRBD2 (5 bases). This CDR3 has 16 amino acids. Trimming removed 2 bases from V and 1 base from J, with 11 bases in between. Germline CDR1 is MNHNS and CDR2 is SASEGT. The CDR3 region has the DNA TGTGCCAGCAGTGAATGGAGGACGGAGAACACCGGGGAGCTGTTTTTT. Amino acids: CASSEWRTENTGELFF.

V usage is TRBV18 and J usage is TRBJ2-3; the D gene is possibly TRBD2 (6 bases). V was shortened by 0 bases and J by 2 bases, with 9 bases between the two germline ends. This CDR3 region has 15 residues. Germline lookup yields CDR1 KGHSH and CDR2 LQKENI. This CDR3 is CASSPPSGFTDTQYF. The CDR3, as DNA: TGTGCCAGCTCACCACCTAGCGGATTCACAGATACGCAGTATTTT.

The chain couples TRBV5-1 to TRBJ2-7; no clear D gene. The V end was cut by 0 bases, the J end by 2 bases, with 12 bases between. This CDR3 is 15 amino acids long. Germline V gene sequence: CDR1 SGHRS, CDR2 YFSETQ. CDR3 sequence: CASSLVVAAAYEQYF. DNA for the CDR3: TGCGCCAGCAGCTTGGTGGTGGCCGCTGCCTACGAGCAGTACTTC.

CDR3 sequence: CASSRWDRAYNEQFF. CDR3 nucleotide sequence: TGTGCCAGCAGCCGATGGGACAGGGCCTACAATGAGCAGTTCTTC. The gene calls are TRBV7-6 and TRBJ2-1, with 9 bases lining up with TRBD1. This CDR3 has 15 residues. The germline V gene encodes CDR1 SGHVS and CDR2 FNYEAQ. Unmatched junction bases numbered 4, after V lost 5 bases and J lost 2 bases.

The chain is built from TRBV25-1 and TRBJ1-3; D gene uncertain. The CDR3 spans 15 residues. With 2 bases removed from V and 0 bases from J, the gap between germline ends came to 8 bases. Germline V lookup: CDR1 MGHDK, CDR2 SYGVNS. CDR3 loop: CASSEKGVSGNTIYF. The CDR3 region has the DNA TGTGCCAGCAGTGAAAAGGGAGTCTCTGGAAACACCATATATTTT.

The V gene is TRBV5-6, the J gene TRBJ1-1; perhaps TRBD1 as D (5 bases). Germline V gives CDR1 SGHDT, CDR2 YYEEEE. Trimming removed 4 bases at V and 12 bases at J, with 16 bases between. The CDR3 contains 12 residues. The CDR3 loop reads CASSRGLGESFF. Written as DNA, the CDR3 is TGTGCCAGCAGCCGGGGGTTGGGCGAGTCTTTCTTT.

This chain links TRBV5-1 with TRBJ2-7; D gene ambiguous. The CDR3 is 14 amino acids. Germline V lookup: CDR1 SGHRS, CDR2 YFSETQ. V shed 0 bases and J shed 1 base, with 8 bases lying between them. CDR3 sequence: CASSLDARSYEQYF. DNA for the CDR3: TGCGCCAGCAGCTTGGACGCCAGGTCCTACGAGCAGTACTTC.

The chain recombines TRBV5-1 with TRBJ2-5; TRBD2 might be the D (5 bases). Trimming stripped 1 base from V and 3 bases from J, with 16 bases between. There are 16 residues in the CDR3. Looked up from germline, CDR1 is SGHRS and CDR2 is YFSETQ. The CDR3 sequence: CASSLLAGPREETQYF. The CDR3, as DNA: TGCGCCAGCAGCTTGTTGGCCGGGCCGAGGGAAGAGACCCAGTACTTC.

The chain joins TRBV6-1 to TRBJ1-3, with D uncertain. Trimming stripped 6 bases from V and 0 bases from J, with 9 bases between. Looked up from germline, CDR1 is MNHNS and CDR2 is SASEGT. The CDR3 runs 14 residues. The chain's CDR3 is CASSSDPSGNTIYF. CDR3 bases: TGTGCCAGCAGCAGTGACCCCTCTGGAAACACCATATATTTT.

CDR3 DNA sequence: TGTGCCAGCAGCCAGGGGACATGGGAAGGCTACACCTTC. Translated, it gives CASSQGTWEGYTF. The chain couples TRBV28 to TRBJ1-2; D possibly corresponds to TRBD1 (6 bases). Germline V CDR1 and CDR2: MDHEN, SYDVKM. CDR3 size: 13 residues. V lost 6 bases, J lost 8 bases, and 16 bases lay in between.

This chain uses TRBV10-3 with TRBJ2-1; perhaps D is TRBD1 or TRBD2 (5 bases each). Germline CDR1 ENHRY, CDR2 SYGVKD. The CDR3 is made up of 15 amino acids. V was trimmed by 6 bases and J by 4 bases, leaving 16 bases between them. CDR3 amino acids: CAIRGVSDRYNEQFF. The CDR3 coding sequence is TGTGCCATCAGGGGGGTGTCGGATAGGTACAATGAGCAGTTCTTC.

The rearrangement joins TRBV2 to TRBJ1-5; weak D call: TRBD1 (6 bases). The V gene's germline CDR1 is SNHLY and CDR2 FYNNEI. This CDR3 spans 14 amino acids. Trimming cost V 3 bases and J 6 bases, with 12 bases left between them. CDR3 DNA sequence: TGTGCCAGCAGTGAGTCGGGGGGCCGTCAGCCCCAGCATTTT. Translating it yields CASSESGGRQPQHF.

This clone was observed once. The V gene is TRBV19, the J gene TRBJ2-7; D unclear. The germline CDR1 and CDR2 sequences are LNHDA and SQIVND (reference sequence). The CDR3 has 15 residues. V lost 4 bases, J lost 0 bases, and 13 bases lay in between. CDR3 nucleotide sequence: TGTGCCAGTAGTACAACCGGGCAAAGCTCCTACGAGCAGTACTTC. This translates into CASSTTGQSSYEQYF. Filled out from reference TRBV19 and TRBJ2-7, the complete variable domain reads DGGITQSPKYLFRKEGQNVTLSCEQNLNHDAMYWYRQDPGQGLRLIYYSQIVNDFQKGDIAEGYSVSREKKESFPLTVTSAQKNPTAFYLCASSTTGQSSYEQYFGPGTRLTVT.

The genes are TRBV6-5 and TRBJ2-5; TRBD1 is a possible D gene (6 bases). This CDR3 region has 13 residues. Trimming took off 6 bases at V and 8 bases at J, with 16 bases between the two ends. Germline CDR1 and CDR2: MNHEY and SVGAGI. CDR3 loop: CASRDGTLPTQYF. The DNA of the CDR3 is TGTGCCAGCAGGGACGGGACACTCCCAACCCAGTACTTC.

This clone was recorded only once. The chain couples TRBV5-1 to TRBJ2-7; D gene ambiguous. This CDR3 contains 15 residues. CDR1 is SGHRS, CDR2 YFSETQ, per germline. Trimming shortened V by 0 bases and J by 3 bases, and 13 bases separated the two germline ends. CDR3 protein: CASSLVAAEGYEQYF. For the CDR3, the DNA is TGCGCCAGCAGCTTGGTGGCGGCAGAAGGCTACGAGCAGTACTTC.

The rearrangement joins TRBV2 to TRBJ2-3, with D tentatively TRBD2 (6 bases). This CDR3 has 16 amino acids. Germline CDR1 reads SNHLY; CDR2 reads FYNNEI. Trimming removed 1 base at V and 5 bases at J, with 16 bases between. The CDR3 spells CASSEEAGVGGDTQYF. Written as DNA, the CDR3 is TGTGCCAGCAGTGAAGAAGCGGGCGTCGGGGGAGATACGCAGTATTTT.

The chain couples TRBV6-5 to TRBJ2-5, with D unclear. V was shortened by 2 bases and J by 4 bases, with 14 bases between the two germline ends. This CDR3 comprises 15 residues. The germline CDR1 and CDR2 sequences are MNHEY and SVGAGI. CDR3: CASSYPVGQGETQYF. The CDR3 bases are TGTGCCAGCAGTTACCCTGTAGGGCAAGGAGAGACCCAGTACTTC.

V usage is TRBV7-9 and J usage is TRBJ2-1; TRBD2 agrees at 7 bases. This CDR3 contains 16 residues. The V and J ends lost 3 bases and 8 bases, in that order; junction bases with no gene match: 13. From germline, CDR1 is SEHNR and CDR2 FQNEAQ (reference sequence). CDR3 nucleotides: TGTGCCAGCAGCTTCGCCCCTGGCGGGAGCAAAGATGAGCAGTTCTTC. Protein sequence: CASSFAPGGSKDEQFF.